This T cell receptor (beta chain) was recovered during a study of regulatory T cells in long-lasting Graves disease. In building TCR beta libraries, iRepertoire HTBI primers were used together with Arm-PCR of CDR3 regions. TCRdb independently ran MiXCR on the multiplex PCR reads; one entry per CDR3 protein. The table shows approximately 390,000 distinct CDR3 sequences, with around 15% occurring only once. The CDR3 spans 15 residues. Germline loops: CDR1 MGHRA, CDR2 YSYEKL. After removal of 1 base from V and 9 bases from J, the junction contained 8 bases not matched to a gene. In its sample, this clonotype was seen many times. Time point described: newly diagnosed GD, antithyroid drugs for less than 3 months. TCR sequences were obtained from RNA taken from PBMCs. The sample also formed part of further work on T cells in Graves' hyperthyroidism and ophthalmopathy. This second study says: In the blood, most expanded thyroid clonotypes above 0.001 appeared as well.

This receptor was taken from a woman aged 18-29 years with Graves disease. The specimen comprised peripheral blood mononuclear cells (PBMCs), sampled at new diagnosis, from a patient treated with antithyroid drugs. This chain links TRBV4-1 with TRBJ2-1; 8 nucleotides align to TRBD2. For the CDR3, the DNA is TGCGCCAGCAGCCAAGGACCCGGGAGGGGGGGTGAGCAGTTCTTC. Translation: CASSQGPGRGGEQFF.